A single sample gave rise to the 10 T cell receptor beta chains below, sequenced in a study of Ad26.COV2.S vaccination and SARS-CoV-2 variants. Assay used: immunoSEQ multiplex PCR; TCRdb lists only in-frame clones, some missing. The sample has around 100,000 clones; approximately 77% are singletons. The source was peripheral blood, collected after recovery from COVID-19. The origin of the receptors is a human donor who had recovered from COVID-19.

The chain joins TRBV20-1 to TRBJ2-5; unclear D gene. The germline V gene encodes CDR1 DFQATT and CDR2 SNEGSKA (reference sequence). CDR3 size: 12 residues. V was shortened by 3 bases and J by 4 bases, with 9 bases between the two germline ends. The CDR3 nucleotides read TGCAGTGCTAGTGATATACCAGAGACCCAGTACTTC. Amino acid sequence: CSASDIPETQYF.

The rearrangement links TRBV6-5 to TRBJ1-6, with 9 nucleotides matching TRBD1. In germline, CDR1 is MNHEY, CDR2 SVGAGI. Germline trimming cut 6 bases from V and 6 bases from J; bases unmatched to any gene: 6. This CDR3 has 15 residues. The CDR3 coding sequence is TGTGCCAGCAGGGGACAGGGACTAATTAATTCACCCCTCCACTTT. It codes for CASRGQGLINSPLHF.

The chain combines TRBV6-5 with TRBJ1-1, with 12 bases aligning to TRBD1. The CDR3 has 14 residues. In germline, CDR1 is MNHEY, CDR2 SVGAGI. V gave up 6 bases and J gave up 6 bases; unmatched junction bases: 5. CDR3 protein: CASSRDRGRPEAFF. CDR3 sequence (DNA): TGTGCCAGCAGCCGGGACAGGGGGCGACCTGAAGCTTTCTTT.

The chain employs TRBV29-1 and TRBJ2-1; 9 bases map to TRBD2. Trimming cost V 7 bases and J 6 bases; bases outside gene matches: 13. CDR3 size: 15 residues. The germline V gene encodes CDR1 SQVTM and CDR2 ANQGSEA. The CDR3 region has the DNA TGCAGCGCGAACCATGGGACTAGCTGGAGCAATGAGCAGTTCTTC. Translation gives CSANHGTSWSNEQFF.

This sequence joins TRBV28 and TRBJ2-5; D might be TRBD2 (8 bases). V gave up 5 bases and J gave up 7 bases, with 23 bases separating them. The CDR3 covers 16 residues. Germline lookup yields CDR1 MDHEN and CDR2 SYDVKM. The chain's CDR3 is CASSLHSGTAIGTQYF. For the CDR3, the DNA is TGTGCCAGCAGTCTTCATAGCGGGACAGCGATCGGGACCCAGTACTTC.

There are a few counts of this clone. The chain joins TRBV5-1 to TRBJ2-7; D is possibly TRBD1 (5 bases). CDR3 length equals 15 residues. Trimming took off 0 bases at V and 3 bases at J, with 13 bases between the two ends. CDR1 is SGHRS, CDR2 YFSETQ, per germline. This CDR3 is CASSLGLQGDYEQYF. In nucleotides, the CDR3 is TGCGCCAGCAGCTTGGGACTTCAAGGGGACTACGAGCAGTACTTC. Full variable domain (outside the CDR3, taken from reference TRBV5-1 and TRBJ2-7): KAGVTQTPRYLIKTRGQQVTLSCSPISGHRSVSWYQQTPGQGLQFLFEYFSETQRNKGNFPGRFSGRQFSNSRSEMNVSTLELGDSALYLCASSLGLQGDYEQYFGPGTRLTVT.

The rearrangement links TRBV23-1 to TRBJ2-7; D unclear. TRBV23-1 is noted as an ORF with a role that remains uncertain. Between the trimmed V and J ends, which lost 8 bases and 7 bases, there was a span of 12 bases. This CDR3 has 11 amino acids. The CDR3 protein is CASPALEEQYF. Written as DNA, the CDR3 is TGCGCCAGCCCCGCTTTGGAGGAGCAGTACTTC.

The rearrangement links TRBV7-8 to TRBJ1-1, with D unresolved. The CDR3 length is 13 residues. Germline values: CDR1 SGHVS, CDR2 FQNEAQ. V lost 5 bases, J lost 0 bases, and 7 bases lay in between. The CDR3 region is CASSVNLNTEAFF. The DNA for the CDR3 is TGTGCCAGCAGCGTCAACCTGAACACTGAAGCTTTCTTT.

The chain carries TRBV7-6 and TRBJ2-3; no clear D gene. The V end lost 1 base, the J end lost 3 bases, and 11 bases lay between the germline ends. The CDR3 is 15 residues long. Per germline, CDR1 SGHVS and CDR2 FNYEAQ. CDR3 DNA sequence: TGTGCCAGCAGCTTAGTCGCTGGGATTACAGATACGCAGTATTTT. Translated, it gives CASSLVAGITDTQYF.

This chain connects TRBV10-2 to TRBJ2-7; TRBD2 agrees at 10 bases. The J segment lost 2 bases and the V segment lost 4 bases, leaving 8 bases of the junction unmatched. Germline CDR1 WSHSY, CDR2 SAAADI. The CDR3 is 16 residues long. For the CDR3, the DNA is TGCGCCAGCAGTGGGACTAGCGGAGGAACCCCCTACGAGCAGTACTTC. Its translation is CASSGTSGGTPYEQYF.